This is a list of T cell receptor beta chains from one sample in a study of metastatic and nonmetastatic thyroid tumors. TCRdb reprocessed the PCR reads via MiXCR. The sample lists 30,000 or so clones, around 16% occurring once. Sequencing was done on a sample of blood. These receptor sequences come from a female donor with papillary thyroid cancer or a benign thyroid nodule (not recorded which). Some clones in this sample may be carry-over from other donors' samples. The CDR3 runs from the conserved cysteine through the conserved F or W. The order of the fields is CDR3 DNA, CDR3 protein, D gene, clone size, V gene, J gene. The D gene is left open where the match is weak. Clone size is stated in some rows and not others, as once, few, many or a class when expanded.

cdr3_nt: TGTGCCAGCAGTCCCTTTTGGGGGAGTGGGTTAGAGCAGTACTTC
cdr3_aa: CASSPFWGSGLEQYF
d_call: -
clone_size: medium-sized
v_call: TRBV27
j_call: TRBJ2-7

cdr3_nt: TGTGCCAGTCGAACCGGGACACCTCACAATGAGCAGTTCTTC
cdr3_aa: CASRTGTPHNEQFF
d_call: -
clone_size: -
v_call: TRBV19
j_call: TRBJ2-1

cdr3_nt: TGTGCCTGGAGTGTAATGTCTCGGATCTACGAGCAGTACTTC
cdr3_aa: CAWSVMSRIYEQYF
d_call: -
clone_size: -
v_call: TRBV30
j_call: TRBJ2-7

cdr3_nt: TGTGCCACCAGTGACTCGGGACCTCTAACCAATGAGCAGTTCTTC
cdr3_aa: CATSDSGPLTNEQFF
d_call: -
clone_size: many
v_call: TRBV24-1
j_call: TRBJ2-1

cdr3_nt: TGCGCCAGCAGCTTGTCTACAGGGGGCTCCTACGAGCAGTACTTC
cdr3_aa: CASSLSTGGSYEQYF
d_call: TRBD1
clone_size: many
v_call: TRBV5-1
j_call: TRBJ2-7

cdr3_nt: TGCGCCAGCAGCCCCGCCAGCGGCCCCACGAGGGAGCAGTTCTTC
cdr3_aa: CASSPASGPTREQFF
d_call: -
clone_size: many
v_call: TRBV5-1
j_call: TRBJ2-1

cdr3_nt: TGCAGTGCTAGCACCGGGACAGGGAGTACTGAAGCTTTCTTT
cdr3_aa: CSASTGTGSTEAFF
d_call: TRBD1
clone_size: many
v_call: TRBV20-1
j_call: TRBJ1-1

cdr3_nt: TGTGCCAGCAACCCGGTGGACAGAGATTATTCACCCATCCACTTT
cdr3_aa: CASNPVDRDYSPIHF
d_call: -
clone_size: few
v_call: TRBV28
j_call: TRBJ1-6

cdr3_nt: TGTGCCAGCAGCGCCATGGCCAATAGCGGGACAGACGAGCAGTACTTC
cdr3_aa: CASSAMANSGTDEQYF
d_call: -
clone_size: many
v_call: TRBV9
j_call: TRBJ2-7

cdr3_nt: TGTGCCAGTAATGTCTATCATTTGAACACTGAAGCTTTCTTT
cdr3_aa: CASNVYHLNTEAFF
d_call: -
clone_size: many
v_call: TRBV19
j_call: TRBJ1-1

cdr3_nt: TGTGCCAGCAGTCCCTCCCTAGAGGCAGCCATTATTCAGTACTTC
cdr3_aa: CASSPSLEAAIIQYF
d_call: -
clone_size: many
v_call: TRBV25-1
j_call: TRBJ2-4

cdr3_nt: TGTGCCAGCATGGCCAGGGAGGCAGATACGCAGTATTTT
cdr3_aa: CASMAREADTQYF
d_call: -
clone_size: many
v_call: TRBV2
j_call: TRBJ2-3

cdr3_nt: TGTGCCAGCAGCCCCCCGGCTGGACTAGCGGGAGATGGGGGCACAGATACGCAGTATTTT
cdr3_aa: CASSPPAGLAGDGGTDTQYF
d_call: -
clone_size: many
v_call: TRBV3-2
j_call: TRBJ2-3

cdr3_nt: TGCAGTGTCACCCCTCCAGGGGTATCGGGTCAGCCCCAGCATTTT
cdr3_aa: CSVTPPGVSGQPQHF
d_call: -
clone_size: -
v_call: TRBV20-1
j_call: TRBJ1-5

cdr3_nt: TGTGCCAGCAGTAAGACGTTGGGCTACACCTTC
cdr3_aa: CASSKTLGYTF
d_call: -
clone_size: few
v_call: TRBV12-3/TRBV12-4
j_call: TRBJ1-2

cdr3_nt: TGTGCCAGCAGCCAGGGGACAGGGCGGCAAGGCTATGGCTACACCTTC
cdr3_aa: CASSQGTGRQGYGYTF
d_call: TRBD1
clone_size: once
v_call: TRBV3-1
j_call: TRBJ1-2

cdr3_nt: TGTGCCAGCAGCTTAGAACCGGAAGAGACCCAGTACTTC
cdr3_aa: CASSLEPEETQYF
d_call: -
clone_size: many
v_call: TRBV11-2
j_call: TRBJ2-5

cdr3_nt: TGTTCCAGCAGCTTAAGTCGGTGGGCAGATACGCAGTATTTT
cdr3_aa: CSSSLSRWADTQYF
d_call: -
clone_size: -
v_call: TRBV7-2
j_call: TRBJ2-3

cdr3_nt: TGTGCCAGCACCGAAACCCCGGGGGTGGAGGGCTACACCTTC
cdr3_aa: CASTETPGVEGYTF
d_call: -
clone_size: few
v_call: TRBV28
j_call: TRBJ1-2

cdr3_nt: TGTGCCAGCAGTACCCGGACTAGCGGCCGTACCGGGGAGCTGTTTTTT
cdr3_aa: CASSTRTSGRTGELFF
d_call: TRBD2
clone_size: many
v_call: TRBV25-1
j_call: TRBJ2-2

cdr3_nt: TGTGCCAGAAGTGAAAACCCCGATCAGCCACAGCATTTT
cdr3_aa: CARSENPDQPQHF
d_call: -
clone_size: few
v_call: TRBV6-1
j_call: TRBJ1-5

cdr3_nt: TGTGCCACCTCCCAAGGGACGTATCACAATGAGCAGTTCTTC
cdr3_aa: CATSQGTYHNEQFF
d_call: -
clone_size: many
v_call: TRBV19
j_call: TRBJ2-1

cdr3_nt: TGTGCCAGCAGTGAAACGGGGGGACCCCAGCATTTT
cdr3_aa: CASSETGGPQHF
d_call: -
clone_size: few
v_call: TRBV6-1
j_call: TRBJ1-5

cdr3_nt: TGTGCCAGCAGTTTGGGGGGGGCTGGTGAAAAACTGTTTTTT
cdr3_aa: CASSLGGAGEKLFF
d_call: -
clone_size: many
v_call: TRBV12-3/TRBV12-4
j_call: TRBJ1-4

cdr3_nt: TGTGCCAGCGCCGACAGGTCCTCCTACGAGCAGTACTTC
cdr3_aa: CASADRSSYEQYF
d_call: -
clone_size: -
v_call: TRBV4-2
j_call: TRBJ2-7

cdr3_nt: TGTGCCAGCCTAAAAAGGGGCACCGGGGAGCTGTTTTTT
cdr3_aa: CASLKRGTGELFF
d_call: -
clone_size: few
v_call: TRBV28
j_call: TRBJ2-2

cdr3_nt: TGTGCCAGTAGTAAGCCCGGGACAGACTACACTGAAGCTTTCTTT
cdr3_aa: CASSKPGTDYTEAFF
d_call: TRBD1
clone_size: many
v_call: TRBV19
j_call: TRBJ1-1

cdr3_nt: TGTGCCAGCAGCGGGGACACGGGGCTGATCTACGAGCAGTACTTC
cdr3_aa: CASSGDTGLIYEQYF
d_call: -
clone_size: -
v_call: TRBV3-1
j_call: TRBJ2-7

cdr3_nt: TGTGCCTGGAGTGAACAGGGAGGTTCACCCCTCCACTTT
cdr3_aa: CAWSEQGGSPLHF
d_call: -
clone_size: many
v_call: TRBV30
j_call: TRBJ1-6

cdr3_nt: TGTGCCAGCAGTTTTTGGGGTGGACCCCTCCACTTT
cdr3_aa: CASSFWGGPLHF
d_call: -
clone_size: medium-sized
v_call: TRBV12-3/TRBV12-4
j_call: TRBJ1-6

cdr3_nt: TGTGCCAGCAGCGCACCAGGGGGCGAAGCTTTCTTT
cdr3_aa: CASSAPGGEAFF
d_call: TRBD1
clone_size: -
v_call: TRBV27
j_call: TRBJ1-1

cdr3_nt: TGTGCCAGCAGCCGAACTACAGGGAGCTCCTATAATTCACCCCTCCACTTT
cdr3_aa: CASSRTTGSSYNSPLHF
d_call: -
clone_size: many
v_call: TRBV5-6
j_call: TRBJ1-6

cdr3_nt: TGCGCCAGCAGCCAGCAACAGGGGGCTATTACTGAAGCTTTCTTT
cdr3_aa: CASSQQQGAITEAFF
d_call: TRBD1
clone_size: many
v_call: TRBV4-1
j_call: TRBJ1-1

cdr3_nt: TGCAGTGCCCCGCACTTACTAGCGGGAGAGACAAACATTCAGTACTTC
cdr3_aa: CSAPHLLAGETNIQYF
d_call: TRBD2
clone_size: -
v_call: TRBV20-1
j_call: TRBJ2-4

cdr3_nt: TGTGCCAGTCCCGGGACTAGCGCGATGAACGCCGGGGGGCTGTTTTTT
cdr3_aa: CASPGTSAMNAGGLFF
d_call: TRBD2
clone_size: once
v_call: TRBV18
j_call: TRBJ2-2

cdr3_nt: TGTGCCAGCCGAGGACTAGTGCGGTACAATGAGCAGTTCTTC
cdr3_aa: CASRGLVRYNEQFF
d_call: TRBD2
clone_size: many
v_call: TRBV6-1
j_call: TRBJ2-1

cdr3_nt: TGTGCCAGCAGCTTGGAGGGCCTCAATGAGCAGTTCTTC
cdr3_aa: CASSLEGLNEQFF
d_call: -
clone_size: -
v_call: TRBV7-3
j_call: TRBJ2-1

cdr3_nt: TGTGCCAGCAGCTTAGCAAGCGGAGCCAGCCGCTCCTACGAGCAGTACTTC
cdr3_aa: CASSLASGASRSYEQYF
d_call: -
clone_size: many
v_call: TRBV11-1
j_call: TRBJ2-7

cdr3_nt: TGTGCCAGCAGCCAAGATTGGGACACCAGCTTTGAAAAACTGTTTTTT
cdr3_aa: CASSQDWDTSFEKLFF
d_call: -
clone_size: many
v_call: TRBV3-1
j_call: TRBJ1-4

cdr3_nt: TGTGCCAGCAGTGAAGCTGGGACAGTTGAAGCTTTCTTT
cdr3_aa: CASSEAGTVEAFF
d_call: TRBD1
clone_size: medium-sized
v_call: TRBV6-1
j_call: TRBJ1-1

cdr3_nt: TGTGCCTGGAGTGCAGGGCAAAGCTCCTACAATGAGCAGTTCTTC
cdr3_aa: CAWSAGQSSYNEQFF
d_call: -
clone_size: many
v_call: TRBV30
j_call: TRBJ2-1

cdr3_nt: TGCAGTGCTAGAGTTAGGCCGAAGGGCATGACAGATACGCAGTATTTT
cdr3_aa: CSARVRPKGMTDTQYF
d_call: -
clone_size: many
v_call: TRBV20-1
j_call: TRBJ2-3

cdr3_nt: TGTGCTGGCACAGACAGGGGTACAGATACGCAGTATTTT
cdr3_aa: CAGTDRGTDTQYF
d_call: TRBD1
clone_size: -
v_call: TRBV6-2/TRBV6-3
j_call: TRBJ2-3

cdr3_nt: TGTGCCAGCAGTCCCTCCTCCTACGCTCTTGAAAAACTGTTTTTT
cdr3_aa: CASSPSSYALEKLFF
d_call: -
clone_size: medium-sized
v_call: TRBV12-3/TRBV12-4
j_call: TRBJ1-4

cdr3_nt: TGCGCCAGCAGCGCCCTCGGTTATACGCAGTATTTT
cdr3_aa: CASSALGYTQYF
d_call: -
clone_size: many
v_call: TRBV5-1
j_call: TRBJ2-3

cdr3_nt: TGTGCCAGCAGTTCGGTTGGACAGGGGGACAATCAGCCCCAGCATTTT
cdr3_aa: CASSSVGQGDNQPQHF
d_call: TRBD1
clone_size: few
v_call: TRBV6-1
j_call: TRBJ1-5

cdr3_nt: TGCGCCAGCAGCCAAGACAGGAGCACTGAAGCTTTCTTT
cdr3_aa: CASSQDRSTEAFF
d_call: -
clone_size: many
v_call: TRBV4-1
j_call: TRBJ1-1